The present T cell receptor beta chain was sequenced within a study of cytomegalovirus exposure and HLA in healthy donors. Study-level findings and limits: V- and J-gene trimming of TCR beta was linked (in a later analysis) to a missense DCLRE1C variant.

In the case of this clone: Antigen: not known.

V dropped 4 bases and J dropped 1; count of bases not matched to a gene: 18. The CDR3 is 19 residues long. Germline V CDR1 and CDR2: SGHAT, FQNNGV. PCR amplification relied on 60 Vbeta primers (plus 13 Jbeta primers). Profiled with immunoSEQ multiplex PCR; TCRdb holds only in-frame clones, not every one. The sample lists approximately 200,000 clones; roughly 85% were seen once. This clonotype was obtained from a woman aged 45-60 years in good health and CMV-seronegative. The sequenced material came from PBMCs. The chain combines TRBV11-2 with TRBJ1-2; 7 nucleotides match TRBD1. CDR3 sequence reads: CASSSTLSRRDSLNYGYTF. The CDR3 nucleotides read TGTGCCAGCAGCTCGACGCTTTCTCGTAGGGACAGCCTTAACTATGGCTACACCTTC. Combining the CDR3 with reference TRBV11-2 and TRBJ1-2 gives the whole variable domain EAGVAQSPRYKIIEKRQSVAFWCNPISGHATLYWYQQILGQGPKLLIQFQNNGVVDDSQLPKDRFSAERLKGVDSTLKIQPAKLEDSAVYLCASSSTLSRRDSLNYGYTFGSGTRLTVV.